A single sample gave rise to the 2 T cell receptor beta chains below, sequenced in a study of blood T cell repertoires in COVID-19. Sequencing was performed with immunoSEQ multiplex PCR; in TCRdb, only in-frame clones are kept and a portion is missing. The table records 140,000 to 150,000 clones, around 81% of them present only once. Sequenced material: peripheral blood. Receptors were obtained from a human donor with acute or convalescent COVID-19. The donor label of this sample is uncertain.

The rearrangement joins TRBV6-5 to TRBJ1-5; TRBD1 matches at 9 bases. This CDR3 contains 14 residues. V shed 2 bases, J shed 8 bases, and the junction held 4 bases outside the gene matches. CDR1 and CDR2 from the germline V gene are MNHEY and SVGAGI. CDR3 protein: CASSYDRGGEPQHF. The CDR3 DNA follows: TGTGCCAGCAGTTACGACAGGGGGGGTGAGCCCCAGCATTTT.

The J gene is TRBJ1-1, the V gene TRBV7-6; D is undetermined. The germline V gene has CDR1 SGHVS and CDR2 FNYEAQ. Trimming pared 6 bases from V and 1 base from J, leaving 9 bases between. This CDR3 has 13 residues. The CDR3 DNA sequence: TGTGCCAGCAGTCCCACTTCGAACACTGAAGCTTTCTTT. Amino acids: CASSPTSNTEAFF.